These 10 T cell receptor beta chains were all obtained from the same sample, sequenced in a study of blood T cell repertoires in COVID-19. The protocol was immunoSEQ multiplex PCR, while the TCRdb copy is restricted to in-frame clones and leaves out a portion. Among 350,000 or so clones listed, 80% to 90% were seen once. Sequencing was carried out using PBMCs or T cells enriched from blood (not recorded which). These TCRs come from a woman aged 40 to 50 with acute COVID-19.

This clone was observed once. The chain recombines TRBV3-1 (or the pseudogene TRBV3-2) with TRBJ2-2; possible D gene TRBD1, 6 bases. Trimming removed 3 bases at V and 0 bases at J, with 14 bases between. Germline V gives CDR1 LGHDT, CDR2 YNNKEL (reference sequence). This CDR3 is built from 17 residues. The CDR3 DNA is TGTGCCAGCAGCCATTATTTCAGGGGCACGAACACCGGGGAGCTGTTTTTT. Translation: CASSHYFRGTNTGELFF.

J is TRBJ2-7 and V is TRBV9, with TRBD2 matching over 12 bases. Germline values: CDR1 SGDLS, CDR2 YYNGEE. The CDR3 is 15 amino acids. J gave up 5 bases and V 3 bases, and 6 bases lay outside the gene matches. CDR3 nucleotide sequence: TGTGCCAGCAGCGCCGCCGGGACTAGCGGGCACGAGCAGTACTTC. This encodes CASSAAGTSGHEQYF.

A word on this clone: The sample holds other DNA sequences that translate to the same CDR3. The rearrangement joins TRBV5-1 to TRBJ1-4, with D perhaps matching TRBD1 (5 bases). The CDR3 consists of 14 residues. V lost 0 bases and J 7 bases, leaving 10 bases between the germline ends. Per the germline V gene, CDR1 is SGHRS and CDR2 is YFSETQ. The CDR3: CASSLGQGGEKLFF. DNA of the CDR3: TGCGCCAGCAGCTTGGGGCAGGGAGGTGAAAAACTGTTTTTT.

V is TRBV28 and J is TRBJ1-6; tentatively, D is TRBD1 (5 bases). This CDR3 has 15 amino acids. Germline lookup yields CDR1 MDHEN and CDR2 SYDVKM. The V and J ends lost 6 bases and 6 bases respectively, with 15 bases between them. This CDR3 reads CASSQGLQANSPLHF. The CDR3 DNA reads TGTGCCAGCAGCCAGGGTCTACAGGCTAATTCACCCCTCCACTTT.

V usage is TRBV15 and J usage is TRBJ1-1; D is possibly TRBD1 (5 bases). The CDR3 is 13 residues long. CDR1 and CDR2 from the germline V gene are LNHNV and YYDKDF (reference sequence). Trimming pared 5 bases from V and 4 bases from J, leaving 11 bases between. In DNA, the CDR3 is TGTGCCACCAGCTTCGGGGGTATCACTGAAGCTTTCTTT. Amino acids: CATSFGGITEAFF.

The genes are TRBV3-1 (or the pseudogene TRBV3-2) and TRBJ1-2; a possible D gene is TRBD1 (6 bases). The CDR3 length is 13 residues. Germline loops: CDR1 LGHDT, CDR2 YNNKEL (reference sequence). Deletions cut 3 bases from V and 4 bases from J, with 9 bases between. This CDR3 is CASSHDRSYGYTF. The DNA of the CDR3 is TGTGCCAGCAGCCACGACAGGAGCTATGGCTACACCTTC.

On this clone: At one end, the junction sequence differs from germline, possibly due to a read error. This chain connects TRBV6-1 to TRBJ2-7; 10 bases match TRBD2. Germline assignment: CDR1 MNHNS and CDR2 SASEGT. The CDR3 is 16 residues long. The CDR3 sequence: CASSEVLLAGTNEQYF. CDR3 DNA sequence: TGTGCCAGCAGCGAAGTTTTACTAGCGGGAACAAACGAGCAGTACTTC.

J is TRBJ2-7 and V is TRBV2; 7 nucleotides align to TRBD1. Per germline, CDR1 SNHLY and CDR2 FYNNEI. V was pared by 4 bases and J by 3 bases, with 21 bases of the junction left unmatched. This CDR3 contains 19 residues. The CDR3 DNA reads TGTGCCAGCAGTGGCCTGCCCCCGACAGGGAGAGGCGGGTTCTACGAGCAGTACTTC. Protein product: CASSGLPPTGRGGFYEQYF.

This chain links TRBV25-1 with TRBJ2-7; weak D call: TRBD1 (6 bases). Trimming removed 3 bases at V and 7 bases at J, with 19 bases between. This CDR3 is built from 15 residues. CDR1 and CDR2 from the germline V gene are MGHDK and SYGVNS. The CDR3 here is CASSDPGRTGWEQYF. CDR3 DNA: TGTGCCAGCAGTGATCCGGGACGTACAGGGTGGGAGCAGTACTTC.

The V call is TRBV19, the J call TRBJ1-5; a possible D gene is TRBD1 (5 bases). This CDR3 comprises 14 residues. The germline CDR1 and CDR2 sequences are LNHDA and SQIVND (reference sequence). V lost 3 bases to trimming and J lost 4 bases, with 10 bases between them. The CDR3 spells CASSMFDRNQPQHF. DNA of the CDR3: TGTGCCAGTAGTATGTTTGACAGAAATCAGCCCCAGCATTTT.